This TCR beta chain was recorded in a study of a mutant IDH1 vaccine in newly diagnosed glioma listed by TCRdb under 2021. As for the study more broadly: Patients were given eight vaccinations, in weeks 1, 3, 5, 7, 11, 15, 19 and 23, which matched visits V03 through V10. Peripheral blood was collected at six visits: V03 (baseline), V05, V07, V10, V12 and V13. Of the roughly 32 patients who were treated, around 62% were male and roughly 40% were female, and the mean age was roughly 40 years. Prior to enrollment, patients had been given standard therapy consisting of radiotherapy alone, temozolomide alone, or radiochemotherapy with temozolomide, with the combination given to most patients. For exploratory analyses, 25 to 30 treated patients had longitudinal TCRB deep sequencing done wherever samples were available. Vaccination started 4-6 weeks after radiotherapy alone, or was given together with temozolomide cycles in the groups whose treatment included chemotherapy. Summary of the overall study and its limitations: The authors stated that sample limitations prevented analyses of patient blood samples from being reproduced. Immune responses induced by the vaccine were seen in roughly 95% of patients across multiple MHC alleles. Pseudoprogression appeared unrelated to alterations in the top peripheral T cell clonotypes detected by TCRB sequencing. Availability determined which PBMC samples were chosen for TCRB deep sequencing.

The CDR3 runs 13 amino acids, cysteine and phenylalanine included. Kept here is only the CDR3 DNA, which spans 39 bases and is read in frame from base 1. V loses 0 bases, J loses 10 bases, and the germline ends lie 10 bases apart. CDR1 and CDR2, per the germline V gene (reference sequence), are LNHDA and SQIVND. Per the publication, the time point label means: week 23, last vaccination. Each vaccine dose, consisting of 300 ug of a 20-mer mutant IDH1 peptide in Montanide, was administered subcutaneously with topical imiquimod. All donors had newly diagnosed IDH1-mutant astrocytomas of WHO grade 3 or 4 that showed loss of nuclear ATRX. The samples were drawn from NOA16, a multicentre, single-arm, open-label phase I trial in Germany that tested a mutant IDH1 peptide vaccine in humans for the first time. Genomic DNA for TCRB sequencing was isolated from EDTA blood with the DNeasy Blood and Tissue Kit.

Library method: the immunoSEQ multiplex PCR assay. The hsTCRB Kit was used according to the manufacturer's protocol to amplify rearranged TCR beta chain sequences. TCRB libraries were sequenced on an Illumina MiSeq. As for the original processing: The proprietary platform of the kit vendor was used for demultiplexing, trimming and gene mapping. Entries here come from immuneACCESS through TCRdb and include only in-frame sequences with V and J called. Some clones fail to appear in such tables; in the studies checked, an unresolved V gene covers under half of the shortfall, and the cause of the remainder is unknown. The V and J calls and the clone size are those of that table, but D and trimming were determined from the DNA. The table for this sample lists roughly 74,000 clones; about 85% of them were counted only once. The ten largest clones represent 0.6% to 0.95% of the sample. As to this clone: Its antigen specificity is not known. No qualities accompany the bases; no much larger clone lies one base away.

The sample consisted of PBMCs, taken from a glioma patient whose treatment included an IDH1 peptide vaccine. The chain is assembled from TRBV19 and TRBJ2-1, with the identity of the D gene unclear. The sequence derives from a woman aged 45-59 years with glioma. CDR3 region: CASSIEAPREQFF. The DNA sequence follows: TGTGCCAGTAGTATAGAGGCCCCTCGCGAGCAGTTCTTC.